Listed below are T cell receptor beta chains from one sample, sequenced in a study of OX40 agonist ivuxolimab in advanced cancers. Using immunoSEQ multiplex PCR, the repertoire was profiled, and TCRdb retains in-frame clones only, with some absent. The data contain approximately 46,000 clones, over 60% of them seen just once; the ten biggest clones take up 2.6%. Specimen: CD4+ or CD8+ T cells sorted from blood, collected in a trial of the OX40 agonist ivuxolimab. These receptors originate from an adult with an advanced solid tumor such as melanoma, head and neck, liver or kidney cancer. CDR3s include the opening cysteine and the closing phenylalanine or tryptophan.

>TRBV7-9
CASSLVATTDTQYF
>TRBV15
CATSREGQGGNTIYF
>TRBV6-1
CASQQGEGQPQHF
>TRBV7-3
CASSDSGTATGTEAFF
>TRBV11-2
CASSLDAGTPREQYF
>TRBV9
CASSATGPSGNTIYF
>TRBV28
CASSNTNTGELFF
>TRBV27
CASSLGGRGEQYF
>TRBV29-1
CSVELGLGQETQYF
>TRBV5-1
CASSLDRNYGYTF
>TRBV18
CASSPNLNTGELFF
>TRBV13
CASSLGPTLNYGYTF
>TRBV19
CASSPQATYSNQPQHF
>TRBV28
CASSFGSRGYNQPQHF
>TRBV2
CAIQDISEQYF
>TRBV5-8
CASSQGRGGNQPQHF
>TRBV5-1
CASSTPTEINTGELFF
>TRBV7-6
CASSLEGAGSGANVLTF
>TRBV28
CASSLPGTGYEQYF
>TRBV18
CASSGFPGQGSEAFF